This T cell receptor (beta chain) was recorded in a study of cytomegalovirus exposure and HLA in healthy donors. General study findings and limits: Immune exposure data for these donors was limited to CMV serostatus.

This clone was picked up a small number of times. Antigen: not known. Trimming took 4 bases from V and 1 from J, leaving 14 bases between them. The CDR3 sequence is 15 residues long. The V gene's germline CDR1 is SGHNT and CDR2 YYREEE (reference sequence). The PCR was carried out with 60 Vbeta primers and 13 Jbeta primers. Clones were sequenced by immunoSEQ multiplex PCR, and TCRdb holds only the in-frame ones, with some missing. The sample records 150,000 or so clones, nearly 80% being singletons. This receptor was obtained from a man aged 35 to 55 in good health and CMV-seropositive. The chain has TRBV5-4 and TRBJ1-1; D possibly corresponds to TRBD1 (5 bases). Material: PBMCs. In DNA, the CDR3 is TGTGCCAGCAGCCTAGTTGGCGACAGGAACACTGAAGCTTTCTTT. It yields the protein CASSLVGDRNTEAFF.